This entry features one T cell receptor (beta chain) sequence. The antigen is not known. CDR1 is SGHRS, CDR2 YFSETQ, per germline. The CDR3 has 13 amino acids. Trimming removed 0 bases from V and 2 bases from J, with 6 bases in between. This entry is derived from a study of metastatic and nonmetastatic thyroid tumors. Overall study context: Across peripheral blood and tumor or nodule tissue samples taken from malignant and benign thyroid patients, the repertoires were compared with one another.

TCRdb re-clonotyped the PCR reads through MiXCR. Of 20,000 to 30,000 clones listed, under 15% are singletons. Every patient underwent thyroid surgery untreated. The study, taken as a whole, reports: It was reported that TCR beta diversity was significantly higher in malignant thyroid tumors than benign nodules, in blood and tumor.

This chain joins TRBV5-1 and TRBJ2-7; D is undetermined. The clonotype originates from a female donor with papillary thyroid cancer or a benign thyroid nodule (not recorded which). Some clones in this sample may be carry-over from other donors' samples. The material sequenced was blood. CDR3 sequence reads: CASSLAGPYEQYF. The CDR3 DNA follows: TGCGCCAGCAGCTTGGCAGGCCCCTACGAGCAGTACTTC.